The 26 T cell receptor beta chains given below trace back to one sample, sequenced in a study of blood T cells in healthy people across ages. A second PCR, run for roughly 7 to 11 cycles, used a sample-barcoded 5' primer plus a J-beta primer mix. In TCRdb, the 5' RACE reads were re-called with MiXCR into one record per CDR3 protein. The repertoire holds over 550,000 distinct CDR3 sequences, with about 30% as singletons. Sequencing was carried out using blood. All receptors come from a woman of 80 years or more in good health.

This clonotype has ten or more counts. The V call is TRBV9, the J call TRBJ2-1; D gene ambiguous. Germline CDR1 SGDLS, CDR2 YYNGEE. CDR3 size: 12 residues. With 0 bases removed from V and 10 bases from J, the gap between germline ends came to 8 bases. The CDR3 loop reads CASSVELQEQFF. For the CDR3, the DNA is TGTGCCAGCAGCGTAGAGTTGCAAGAGCAGTTCTTC.

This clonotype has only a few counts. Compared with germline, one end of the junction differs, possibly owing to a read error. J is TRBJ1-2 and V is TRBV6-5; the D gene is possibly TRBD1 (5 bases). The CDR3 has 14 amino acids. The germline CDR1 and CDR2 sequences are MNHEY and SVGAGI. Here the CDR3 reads CAGSDRDYSYGYTF. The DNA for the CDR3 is TGTGCCGGCAGTGACCGGGACTATAGCTATGGCTACACCTTC.

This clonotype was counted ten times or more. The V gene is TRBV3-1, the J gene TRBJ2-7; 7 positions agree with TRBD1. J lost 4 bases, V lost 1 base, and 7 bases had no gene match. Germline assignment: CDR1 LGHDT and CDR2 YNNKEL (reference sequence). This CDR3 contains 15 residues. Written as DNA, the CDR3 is TGTGCCAGCAGCCAAGCCCCAGGGGGAGCGTACGAGCAGTACTTC. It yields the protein CASSQAPGGAYEQYF.

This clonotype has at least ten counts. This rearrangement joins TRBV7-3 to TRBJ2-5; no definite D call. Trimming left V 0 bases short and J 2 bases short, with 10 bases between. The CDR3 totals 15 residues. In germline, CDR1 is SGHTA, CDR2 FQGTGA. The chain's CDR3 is CASSLTSAVQETQYF. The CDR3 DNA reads TGTGCCAGCAGCTTAACTTCAGCAGTACAAGAGACCCAGTACTTC.

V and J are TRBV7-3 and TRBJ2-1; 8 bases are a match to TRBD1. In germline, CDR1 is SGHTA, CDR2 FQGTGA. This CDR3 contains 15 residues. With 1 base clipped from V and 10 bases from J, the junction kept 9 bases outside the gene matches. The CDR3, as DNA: TGTGCCAGCAGCTTAATTGGGACAGGCGGCTGGGAGCAGTTCTTC. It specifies CASSLIGTGGWEQFF.

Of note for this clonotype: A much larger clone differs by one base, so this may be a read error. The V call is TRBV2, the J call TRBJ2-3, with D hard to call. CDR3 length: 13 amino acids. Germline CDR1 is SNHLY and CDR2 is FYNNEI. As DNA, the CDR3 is TGTGCCAGCCTTAGTGACGGCACAGATGCGCAGTATTTT. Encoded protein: CASLSDGTDAQYF.

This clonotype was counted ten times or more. This chain's CDR3 is CASSPTGPREQFF. The CDR3 region has the DNA TGTGCCAGCAGCCCCACCGGACCCAGAGAGCAGTTCTTC. This chain uses TRBV14 with TRBJ2-1; no clear D. V shed 4 bases and J shed 10 bases, with 14 bases lying between them. There are 13 residues in the CDR3. In germline, CDR1 is SGHDN, CDR2 FVKESK. The full variable domain, with the rest looked up from reference TRBV14 and TRBJ2-1, is EAGVTQFPSHSVIEKGQTVTLRCDPISGHDNLYWYRRVMGKEIKFLLHFVKESKQDESGMPNNRFLAERTGGTYSTLKVQPAELEDSGVYFCASSPTGPREQFFGPGTRLTVL.

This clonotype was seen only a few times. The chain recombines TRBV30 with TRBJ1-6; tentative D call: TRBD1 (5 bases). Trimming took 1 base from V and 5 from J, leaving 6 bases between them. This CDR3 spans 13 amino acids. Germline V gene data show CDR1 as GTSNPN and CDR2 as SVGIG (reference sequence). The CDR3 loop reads CAWSEQDNSPLHF. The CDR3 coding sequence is TGTGCCTGGAGTGAACAGGATAATTCACCCCTCCACTTT.

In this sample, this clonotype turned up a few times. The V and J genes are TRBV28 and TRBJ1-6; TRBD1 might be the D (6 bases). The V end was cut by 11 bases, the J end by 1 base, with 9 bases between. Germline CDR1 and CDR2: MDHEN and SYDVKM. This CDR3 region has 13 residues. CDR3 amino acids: CAGGGSYNSPLHF. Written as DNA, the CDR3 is TGTGCCGGAGGGGGTTCCTATAATTCACCCCTCCACTTT.

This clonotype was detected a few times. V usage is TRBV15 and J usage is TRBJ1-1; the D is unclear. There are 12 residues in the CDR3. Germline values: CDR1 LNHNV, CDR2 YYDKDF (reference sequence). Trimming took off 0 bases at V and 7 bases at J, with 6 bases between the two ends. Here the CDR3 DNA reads TGTGCCACCAGCAGAGACAGGAATGAAGCTTTCTTT. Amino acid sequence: CATSRDRNEAFF. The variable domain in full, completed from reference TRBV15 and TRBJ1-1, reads DAMVIQNPRYQVTQFGKPVTLSCSQTLNHNVMYWYQQKSSQAPKLLFHYYDKDFNNEADTPDNFQSRRPNTSFCFLDIRSPGLGDTAMYLCATSRDRNEAFFGQGTRLTVV.

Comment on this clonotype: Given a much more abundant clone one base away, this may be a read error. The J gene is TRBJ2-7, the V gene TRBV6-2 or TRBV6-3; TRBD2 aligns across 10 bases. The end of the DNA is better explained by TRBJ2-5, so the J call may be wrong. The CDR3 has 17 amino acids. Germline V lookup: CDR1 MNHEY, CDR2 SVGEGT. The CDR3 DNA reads TGTGCCAGCAGCAGCGCCGAGACTAGCGGGCGGTTGAAGACCCAGTACTTC. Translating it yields CASSSAETSGRLKTQYF.

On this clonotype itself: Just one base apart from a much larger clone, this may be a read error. The CDR3 DNA is TGTGCCAGCAGCCAAGGTATACACCAAGGGACCCAGTACTTC. This translates into CASSQGIHQGTQYF. V is TRBV4-2 and J is TRBJ2-5; no firm D call. The CDR3 sequence is 14 residues long. The germline CDR1 and CDR2 sequences are LGHNA and YNFKEQ.

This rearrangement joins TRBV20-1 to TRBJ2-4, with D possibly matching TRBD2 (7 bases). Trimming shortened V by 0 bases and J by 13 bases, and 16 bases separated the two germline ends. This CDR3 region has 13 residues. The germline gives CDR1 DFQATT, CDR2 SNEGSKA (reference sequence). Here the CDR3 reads CSARDLGGLEQYF. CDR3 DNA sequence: TGCAGTGCTAGAGATCTGGGGGGGCTGGAGCAGTACTTC.

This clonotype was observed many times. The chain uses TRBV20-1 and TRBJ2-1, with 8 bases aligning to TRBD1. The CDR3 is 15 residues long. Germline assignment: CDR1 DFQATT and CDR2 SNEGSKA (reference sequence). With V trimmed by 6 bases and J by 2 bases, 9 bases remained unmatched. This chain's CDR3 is CSARGLQRAYNEQFF. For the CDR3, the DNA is TGCAGTGCCAGGGGGCTACAAAGAGCCTACAATGAGCAGTTCTTC.

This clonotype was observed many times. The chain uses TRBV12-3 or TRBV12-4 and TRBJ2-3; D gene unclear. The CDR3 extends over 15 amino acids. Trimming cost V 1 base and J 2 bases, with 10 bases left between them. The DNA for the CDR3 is TGTGCCAGCAGTTTAGGTATTAGGGCCACAGATACGCAGTATTTT. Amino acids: CASSLGIRATDTQYF.

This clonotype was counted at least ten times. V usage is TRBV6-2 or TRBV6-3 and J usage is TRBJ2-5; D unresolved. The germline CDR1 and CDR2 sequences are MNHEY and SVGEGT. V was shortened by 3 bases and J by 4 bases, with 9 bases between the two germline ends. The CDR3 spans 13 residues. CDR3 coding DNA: TGTGCCAGCAGTTATCGGGCTGGAGAGACCCAGTACTTC. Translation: CASSYRAGETQYF.

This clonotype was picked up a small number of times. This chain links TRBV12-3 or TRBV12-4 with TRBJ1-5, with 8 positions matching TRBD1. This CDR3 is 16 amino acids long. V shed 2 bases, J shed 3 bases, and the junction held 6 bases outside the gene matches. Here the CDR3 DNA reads TGTGCCAGCAGTTTATCAGACAGGGGATACAATCAGCCCCAGCATTTT. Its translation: CASSLSDRGYNQPQHF.

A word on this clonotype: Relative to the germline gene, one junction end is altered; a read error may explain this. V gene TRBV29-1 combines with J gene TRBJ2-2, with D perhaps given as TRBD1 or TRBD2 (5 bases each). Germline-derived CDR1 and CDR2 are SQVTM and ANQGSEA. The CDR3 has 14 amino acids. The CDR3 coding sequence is TGCAGCGTTAGAGAAAACAGGAACACCGGGGAGCGGTTTTTT. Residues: CSVRENRNTGERFF.

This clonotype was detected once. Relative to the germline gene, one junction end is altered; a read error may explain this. The CDR3 is CASTTRQGLNEQFF. The CDR3 DNA is TGTGCCAGCACCACACGGCAGGGCCTTAATGAGCAGTTTTTC. The V call is TRBV7-2, the J call TRBJ2-1; D might be TRBD1 (5 bases). The CDR3 runs 14 residues. From germline, CDR1 is SGHTA and CDR2 FQGNSA.

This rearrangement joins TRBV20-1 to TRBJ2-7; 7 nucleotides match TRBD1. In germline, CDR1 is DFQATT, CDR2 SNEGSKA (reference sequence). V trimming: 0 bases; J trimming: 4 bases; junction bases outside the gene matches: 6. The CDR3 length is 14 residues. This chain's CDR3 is CSARDPGQRYEQYF. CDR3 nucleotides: TGCAGTGCTAGAGATCCGGGACAGAGGTACGAGCAGTACTTC.

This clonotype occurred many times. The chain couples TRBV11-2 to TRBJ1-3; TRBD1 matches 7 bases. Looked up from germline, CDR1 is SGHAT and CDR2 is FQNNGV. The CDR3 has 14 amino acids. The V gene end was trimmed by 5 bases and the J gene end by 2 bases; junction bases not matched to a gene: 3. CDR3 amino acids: CASSVGQTGNTIYF. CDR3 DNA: TGTGCCAGCAGCGTGGGACAGACTGGAAACACCATATATTTT.

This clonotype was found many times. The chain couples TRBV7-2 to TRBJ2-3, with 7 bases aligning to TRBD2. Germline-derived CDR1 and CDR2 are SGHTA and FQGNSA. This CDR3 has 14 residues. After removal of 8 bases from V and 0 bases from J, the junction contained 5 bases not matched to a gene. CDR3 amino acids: CASGSGSSTDTQYF. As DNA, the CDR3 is TGTGCCAGCGGTAGCGGGTCTAGCACAGATACGCAGTATTTT.

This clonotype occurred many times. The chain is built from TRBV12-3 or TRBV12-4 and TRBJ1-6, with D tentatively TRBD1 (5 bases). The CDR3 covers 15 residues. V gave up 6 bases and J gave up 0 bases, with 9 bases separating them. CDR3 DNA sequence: TGTGCCAGCAGCAGGGCGAGCTCCTATAATTCACCCCTCCACTTT. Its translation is CASSRASSYNSPLHF.

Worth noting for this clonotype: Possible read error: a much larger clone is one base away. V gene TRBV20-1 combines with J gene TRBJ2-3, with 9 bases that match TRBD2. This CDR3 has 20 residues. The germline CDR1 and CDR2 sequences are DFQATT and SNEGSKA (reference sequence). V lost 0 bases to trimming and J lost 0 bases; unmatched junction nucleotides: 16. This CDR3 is CSARDLASGVAYSSTDTQYF. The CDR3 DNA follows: TGCAGTGCTAGAGATTTGGCTAGCGGGGTGGCCTACAGCAGCACAGATACGCAGTATTTT.

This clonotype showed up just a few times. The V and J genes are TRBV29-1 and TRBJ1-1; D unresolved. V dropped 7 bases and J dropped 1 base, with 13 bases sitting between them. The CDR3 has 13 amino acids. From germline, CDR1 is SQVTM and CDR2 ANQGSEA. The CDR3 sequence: CSACPRQNTEAFF. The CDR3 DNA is TGCAGCGCCTGTCCCAGGCAGAACACTGAAGCTTTCTTT.

This CDR3 reads CASSLGQGWTQYF. The CDR3, as DNA: TGTGCCAGCAGCTTGGGACAGGGATGGACCCAGTACTTC. This chain uses TRBV11-1 with TRBJ2-7, with 9 bases aligning to TRBD1. The J call could be wrong; TRBJ2-5 is a better fit for the DNA end. The germline gives CDR1 SGHAT, CDR2 FQDESV (reference sequence). There are 13 residues in the CDR3.